A selection of T cell receptor beta chains follows, all from one sample in a study of response to subunit inactivated influenza vaccine. TCRdb reprocessed the RT-PCR reads via MiXCR and lists one record per CDR3 protein. The sample lists 500,000 to 550,000 distinct CDR3 sequences; under 9% were seen once. The specimen was PBMCs from blood, collected around 2 years after vaccination. These receptors all stem from a man between 50 and 75 years old who received an inactivated influenza vaccine. The CDR3 runs from the conserved cysteine through the conserved F or W. Fields, in order: V gene, D gene, clone size, J gene, CDR3 protein, CDR3 DNA. D genes are given only for firm matches. Size is stated for part of the rows, as once, few or many counts, or as a class when the clone is expanded.

v_gene: TRBV12-3/TRBV12-4
d_gene: .
abundance: few
j_gene: TRBJ2-2
CDR3aa: CASRTTNTGELFF
CDR3nt: TGTGCCAGCAGAACTACGAACACCGGGGAGCTGTTTTTT

v_gene: TRBV4-2
d_gene: .
abundance: few
j_gene: TRBJ2-1
CDR3aa: CASSQDFAPSSYNEQFF
CDR3nt: TGTGCCAGCAGCCAAGATTTCGCCCCCAGCTCCTACAATGAGCAGTTCTTC

v_gene: TRBV20-1
d_gene: TRBD2
abundance: .
j_gene: TRBJ2-7
CDR3aa: CSARDGSGGRRGYF
CDR3nt: TGCAGTGCTAGAGATGGGTCGGGAGGGCGCAGGGGGTACTTC

v_gene: TRBV4-1
d_gene: .
abundance: .
j_gene: TRBJ1-5
CDR3aa: CASSQRTPNQPQHF
CDR3nt: TGCGCCAGCAGCCAACGGACACCCAATCAGCCCCAGCATTTT

v_gene: TRBV5-1
d_gene: TRBD2
abundance: few
j_gene: TRBJ2-1
CDR3aa: CASSLVRTSGLGEQFF
CDR3nt: TGCGCCAGCAGCTTGGTTAGGACTAGCGGCCTTGGTGAGCAGTTCTTC

v_gene: TRBV29-1
d_gene: .
abundance: .
j_gene: TRBJ1-1
CDR3aa: CSVSTRLAAEAFF
CDR3nt: TGCAGCGTTAGTACCAGACTTGCCGCTGAAGCTTTCTTT

v_gene: TRBV6-5
d_gene: .
abundance: few
j_gene: TRBJ1-1
CDR3aa: CASSSEGTEAFF
CDR3nt: TGTGCCAGCAGTTCTGAGGGCACTGAAGCTTTCTTT

v_gene: TRBV3-1
d_gene: TRBD2
abundance: few
j_gene: TRBJ2-2
CDR3aa: CASSQERWGGTGELFF
CDR3nt: TGTGCCAGCAGCCAAGAAAGGTGGGGGGGCACCGGGGAGCTGTTTTTT

v_gene: TRBV6-2/TRBV6-3
d_gene: .
abundance: few
j_gene: TRBJ2-7
CDR3aa: CASSEGGLPSYEQYF
CDR3nt: TGTGCCAGCAGCGAAGGTGGGCTGCCCTCCTACGAGCAGTACTTC

v_gene: TRBV28
d_gene: .
abundance: .
j_gene: TRBJ1-3
CDR3aa: CASKSATEHGNTIYF
CDR3nt: TGTGCCAGCAAGTCGGCCACGGAACATGGAAACACCATATATTTT

v_gene: TRBV6-2/TRBV6-3
d_gene: TRBD2
abundance: few
j_gene: TRBJ2-1
CDR3aa: CASSYSKLLAGARNEQFF
CDR3nt: TGTGCCAGCAGTTACTCGAAGCTACTAGCGGGAGCGCGGAATGAGCAGTTCTTC

v_gene: TRBV3-1
d_gene: .
abundance: few
j_gene: TRBJ1-5
CDR3aa: CASSRGRGGGSNQPQHF
CDR3nt: TGTGCCAGCAGCCGGGGACGTGGAGGAGGTAGCAATCAGCCCCAGCATTTT

v_gene: TRBV4-3
d_gene: .
abundance: few
j_gene: TRBJ2-2
CDR3aa: CASSQKAQFTGELFF
CDR3nt: TGCGCCAGCAGCCAAAAAGCCCAATTCACCGGGGAGCTGTTTTTT

v_gene: TRBV10-3
d_gene: .
abundance: few
j_gene: TRBJ2-3
CDR3aa: CAISESSGSNTQYF
CDR3nt: TGTGCCATCAGTGAGTCGTCAGGTTCGAATACGCAGTATTTT

v_gene: TRBV29-1
d_gene: .
abundance: few
j_gene: TRBJ2-3
CDR3aa: CSGLRQESTDTQYF
CDR3nt: TGCAGCGGACTAAGACAGGAAAGCACAGATACGCAGTATTTT

v_gene: TRBV28
d_gene: .
abundance: few
j_gene: TRBJ1-5
CDR3aa: CASRVSNQPQHF
CDR3nt: TGTGCCAGCAGGGTAAGCAATCAGCCCCAGCATTTT

v_gene: TRBV25-1
d_gene: TRBD2
abundance: few
j_gene: TRBJ2-1
CDR3aa: CASSSTSGRASSYNEQFF
CDR3nt: TGTGCCAGCAGTTCGACTAGCGGGAGGGCTAGCTCCTACAATGAGCAGTTCTTC

v_gene: TRBV20-1
d_gene: .
abundance: many
j_gene: TRBJ2-3
CDR3aa: CSARGATDTQYF
CDR3nt: TGCAGTGCTAGGGGGGCCACAGATACGCAGTATTTT

v_gene: TRBV28
d_gene: TRBD2
abundance: .
j_gene: TRBJ2-1
CDR3aa: CASSFPGLAGNEQFF
CDR3nt: TGTGCCAGCAGTTTCCCTGGACTAGCGGGAAACGAGCAGTTCTTC

v_gene: TRBV29-1
d_gene: .
abundance: few
j_gene: TRBJ2-7
CDR3aa: CSFEGQSSYEQYF
CDR3nt: TGCAGCTTTGAGGGCCAGAGCTCCTACGAGCAGTACTTC

v_gene: TRBV5-1
d_gene: TRBD2
abundance: .
j_gene: TRBJ2-1
CDR3aa: CASRVSGGFEQFF
CDR3nt: TGCGCCAGCCGAGTTAGCGGGGGGTTTGAGCAGTTCTTC

v_gene: TRBV3-1
d_gene: .
abundance: many
j_gene: TRBJ2-1
CDR3aa: CASSQPTGSRYNEQFF
CDR3nt: TGTGCCAGCAGCCAACCTACAGGGTCGCGCTACAATGAGCAGTTCTTC

v_gene: TRBV5-1
d_gene: TRBD2
abundance: many
j_gene: TRBJ2-1
CDR3aa: CASSKSGGSYNEQFF
CDR3nt: TGCGCCAGCAGCAAGAGCGGGGGCTCCTACAATGAGCAGTTCTTC

v_gene: TRBV19
d_gene: TRBD1
abundance: .
j_gene: TRBJ2-5
CDR3aa: CATGQGALETQYF
CDR3nt: TGTGCCACCGGACAGGGGGCTTTGGAGACCCAGTACTTC

v_gene: TRBV20-1
d_gene: .
abundance: .
j_gene: TRBJ1-2
CDR3aa: CSARDLSGLSMLAGNGYTF
CDR3nt: TGCAGTGCTAGAGATCTCTCGGGGTTATCTATGTTGGCGGGAAATGGCTACACCTTC

v_gene: TRBV28
d_gene: .
abundance: .
j_gene: TRBJ2-5
CDR3aa: CASSLPTGIKETQYF
CDR3nt: TGTGCCAGCAGCCTACCCACAGGGATAAAAGAGACCCAGTACTTC

v_gene: TRBV6-2/TRBV6-3
d_gene: TRBD2
abundance: few
j_gene: TRBJ2-7
CDR3aa: CASSSFRDYTNEQYF
CDR3nt: TGTGCCAGCAGTAGCTTTCGGGACTACACCAACGAGCAGTACTTC

v_gene: TRBV5-1
d_gene: TRBD1
abundance: .
j_gene: TRBJ2-1
CDR3aa: CASSQGQGSNEQFF
CDR3nt: TGCGCCAGCAGCCAGGGACAGGGGTCGAATGAGCAGTTCTTC

v_gene: TRBV10-3
d_gene: .
abundance: .
j_gene: TRBJ1-3
CDR3aa: CAIRKGPDSGNTIYF
CDR3nt: TGTGCCATCAGGAAGGGGCCTGACTCTGGAAACACCATATATTTT

v_gene: TRBV12-3/TRBV12-4
d_gene: TRBD2
abundance: .
j_gene: TRBJ2-7
CDR3aa: CASRREGSYEQYF
CDR3nt: TGTGCCAGCAGGCGGGAGGGCTCCTACGAGCAGTACTTC

v_gene: TRBV6-1
d_gene: TRBD2
abundance: few
j_gene: TRBJ2-4
CDR3aa: CASSVAGRGAKNIQYF
CDR3nt: TGTGCCAGCAGTGTAGCGGGGCGGGGTGCCAAAAACATTCAGTACTTC

v_gene: TRBV7-6
d_gene: TRBD1
abundance: few
j_gene: TRBJ2-7
CDR3aa: CASSKRQGPYEQYF
CDR3nt: TGTGCCAGCAGCAAAAGACAGGGTCCCTACGAGCAGTACTTC

v_gene: TRBV3-1
d_gene: .
abundance: .
j_gene: TRBJ2-5
CDR3aa: CASSQFEGAGETQYF
CDR3nt: TGTGCCAGCAGCCAATTTGAGGGCGCTGGGGAGACCCAGTACTTC

v_gene: TRBV12-3/TRBV12-4
d_gene: .
abundance: many
j_gene: TRBJ2-2
CDR3aa: CASSFGTLNTGELFF
CDR3nt: TGTGCCAGCAGTTTCGGGACGCTTAACACCGGGGAGCTGTTTTTT

v_gene: TRBV20-1
d_gene: .
abundance: .
j_gene: TRBJ2-4
CDR3aa: CSAPRETSKNIQYF
CDR3nt: TGCAGTGCCCCGAGGGAGACTTCCAAAAACATTCAGTACTTC

v_gene: TRBV10-3
d_gene: .
abundance: many
j_gene: TRBJ2-5
CDR3aa: CAISESGRAETQYF
CDR3nt: TGTGCCATCAGTGAGTCGGGGCGGGCGGAGACCCAGTACTTC

v_gene: TRBV10-3
d_gene: TRBD1
abundance: many
j_gene: TRBJ2-1
CDR3aa: CAISESGQGTEQFF
CDR3nt: TGTGCCATCAGTGAGTCGGGACAGGGAACTGAGCAGTTCTTC

v_gene: TRBV28
d_gene: TRBD1
abundance: few
j_gene: TRBJ2-7
CDR3aa: CASGSFWDRDSNPYEQYF
CDR3nt: TGTGCCAGCGGAAGTTTTTGGGACCGGGACAGCAACCCCTACGAGCAGTACTTC